Sequencing of this T cell receptor beta chain was carried out in a study of CXCR3-negative and CXCR3-positive naive CD8 T cells. Germline CDR1 reads ENHRY; CDR2 reads SYGVKD. This CDR3 comprises 16 residues. All TRB cDNA libraries came from 5' RACE performed with UMI labels. TCRdb re-called the 5' RACE reads; every CDR3 protein appears as one record, without DNA. In all, the sample yields approximately 88,000 distinct CDR3 sequences. Study-wide results and caveats: Hydrophobicity of TRB CDR3s was greater in CXCR3-positive naive cells than in CXCR3-negative naive cells. Both naive subsets had comparably high diversity; memory CD8+ cells much lower.

Worth noting for this clonotype: Its antigen is still unknown.

The chain recombines TRBV10-3 with TRBJ2-7; the D call from TCRdb, TRBD1, cannot be confirmed without DNA. The TCR originated in a human donor in good health. Some clones in this sample may be carry-over from other donors' samples. Specimen: naive CXCR3+ CD8+ T cells from blood. Described subset: CD45RO-CCR7+CD27+CD95- naive CD8+ T cells expressing CXCR3 (TNR3+). The CDR3 is CAISESVITGAYEQYF.